A single sample gave rise to the 15 T cell receptor beta chains below, sequenced in a study of T cell responses to AZD1222 COVID-19 vaccine. Here immunoSEQ multiplex PCR was the method, and the copy in TCRdb shows in-frame clones only, minus some. The table records fewer than 85,000 clones, around nine tenths of them present only once. Sequencing used peripheral blood, obtained 28 days after the second dose of the MenACWY control vaccine. The receptor source for this set is an adult who received the MenACWY meningococcal vaccine as a control.

The genes are TRBV6-2 or TRBV6-3 and TRBJ2-6; the match to TRBD2 covers 7 bases. CDR3 size: 17 residues. Germline-derived CDR1 and CDR2 are MNHEY and SVGEGT. Losses at the gene ends were 3 bases for V and 0 bases for J; bases not matched to a gene: 5. The CDR3 protein is CASSYSGRGSGANVLTF. Written as DNA, the CDR3 is TGTGCCAGCAGTTATTCGGGGAGGGGCTCTGGGGCCAACGTCCTGACTTTC.

The chain carries TRBV12-3 or TRBV12-4 and TRBJ1-5; 7 nucleotides match TRBD1. The CDR3 extends over 13 amino acids. V lost 7 bases and J lost 7; bases outside the gene matches: 7. This CDR3 reads CASTKTGEQPQHF. The CDR3 DNA is TGTGCCAGCACCAAAACAGGGGAGCAGCCCCAGCATTTT.

The genes are TRBV2 and TRBJ1-3; D gene uncertain. Germline CDR1 reads SNHLY; CDR2 reads FYNNEI. The CDR3 runs to 15 residues. Deletions cut 1 base from V and 0 bases from J, with 7 bases between. This CDR3 reads CASSEDGSSGNTIYF. The CDR3 DNA is TGTGCCAGCAGTGAAGACGGTAGCTCTGGAAACACCATATATTTT.

This chain connects TRBV10-3 to TRBJ2-1; the match to TRBD2 covers 12 bases. From germline, CDR1 is ENHRY and CDR2 SYGVKD. This CDR3 contains 18 residues. The trim removed 0 bases at V and 5 bases at J, leaving 8 bases unmatched. DNA of the CDR3: TGTGCCATCAGTGAGTCGACGCTAGCGGGAGGGTTGAACAATGAGCAGTTCTTC. This codes for CAISESTLAGGLNNEQFF.

This clone was detected only once. This chain connects TRBV10-2 to TRBJ2-1, with TRBD2 as a possible D gene (5 bases). Deletions cut 3 bases from V and 6 bases from J, with 18 bases between. Germline assignment: CDR1 WSHSY and CDR2 SAAADI. The CDR3 consists of 16 residues. The CDR3 sequence: CASSDLLPPSPNEQFF. The CDR3 DNA sequence: TGCGCCAGCAGTGACCTGCTCCCACCTAGCCCCAATGAGCAGTTCTTC.

The chain uses TRBV24-1 and TRBJ1-5; D may be TRBD1 (5 bases). Germline values: CDR1 KGHDR, CDR2 SFDVKD. V was trimmed by 5 bases and J by 0 bases, leaving 7 bases between them. The CDR3 covers 14 residues. The CDR3 DNA reads as TGTGCCACCAGTGCAGGGAATAGCAATCAGCCCCAGCATTTT. Its protein is CATSAGNSNQPQHF.

V and J are TRBV27 and TRBJ2-3; 7 nucleotides line up with TRBD2. Germline V gives CDR1 MNHEY, CDR2 SMNVEV (reference sequence). The CDR3 runs to 16 residues. V gave up 6 bases and J gave up 4 bases; unmatched junction bases: 13. The CDR3 here is CASSSLFGRSADTQYF. CDR3 nucleotide sequence: TGTGCCAGCAGCTCTCTTTTCGGGAGGTCAGCAGATACGCAGTATTTT.

The chain uses TRBV4-1 and TRBJ1-6; 12 positions match TRBD1. This CDR3 has 15 residues. Germline lookup yields CDR1 MGHRA and CDR2 YSYEKL. With 2 bases clipped from V and 11 bases from J, the junction kept 4 bases outside the gene matches. CDR3 loop: CASSQPGQGAPPLHF. In DNA form, the CDR3 reads TGCGCCAGCAGCCAACCGGGACAGGGGGCTCCACCCCTCCACTTT.

The CDR3 DNA reads as TGTGCCAGCAGACAGACGGCTAATGAAAAACTGTTTTTT. Protein product: CASRQTANEKLFF. The V call is TRBV6-5, the J call TRBJ1-4; D is unclear. Germline V lookup: CDR1 MNHEY, CDR2 SVGAGI. V was cut by 6 bases and J by 3 bases, with 8 bases left in between. There are 13 residues in the CDR3.

The rearrangement links TRBV11-2 to TRBJ2-3, with D perhaps TRBD1 (6 bases). Trimming shortened V by 2 bases and J by 1 base, and 16 bases separated the two germline ends. Germline values: CDR1 SGHAT, CDR2 FQNNGV. The CDR3 is 17 amino acids. In nucleotides, the CDR3 is TGTGCCAGCAGCTTATTCGTGGGGGCAGGTGGCACAGATACGCAGTATTTT. Encoded protein: CASSLFVGAGGTDTQYF.

The rearrangement links TRBV10-1 to TRBJ1-5; tentatively, D is TRBD1 (5 bases). CDR3 length: 14 residues. V lost 8 bases and J lost 4, with 15 bases in between. Germline V CDR1 and CDR2: WNHNN, SYGVQD (reference sequence). Here the CDR3 reads CASPQGSQNQPQHF. The DNA of the CDR3 is TGCGCCAGCCCTCAGGGATCCCAAAATCAGCCCCAGCATTTT.

A single count supports this clone. The gene calls are TRBV3-1 (or the pseudogene TRBV3-2) and TRBJ2-1, with 8 nucleotides matching TRBD2. The V gene's germline CDR1 is LGHDT and CDR2 YNNKEL (reference sequence). The CDR3 consists of 15 residues. After removal of 0 bases from V and 6 bases from J, the junction contained 4 bases not matched to a gene. Here the CDR3 DNA reads TGTGCCAGCAGCCAAGAGGGCAGCGGGGGCAATGAGCAGTTCTTC. This gives the protein CASSQEGSGGNEQFF.

The V gene is TRBV7-2, the J gene TRBJ2-5; TRBD1 matches at 7 bases. The CDR3 consists of 14 residues. Germline V gives CDR1 SGHTA, CDR2 FQGNSA. The ends lost 1 base at V and 3 bases at J; junction bases unmatched: 2. The CDR3 is CASSLEDREETQYF. The CDR3 DNA reads TGTGCCAGCAGCTTAGAAGACAGGGAAGAGACCCAGTACTTC.

In nucleotides, the CDR3 is TGTGCCAGCAGCTTCACAGGGGGCGGTCAGCCCCAGCATTTT. It encodes CASSFTGGGQPQHF. This rearrangement joins TRBV27 to TRBJ1-5, with 9 bases identical to TRBD1. Germline V gene data show CDR1 as MNHEY and CDR2 as SMNVEV (reference sequence). The CDR3 runs to 14 residues. The V gene end was trimmed by 6 bases and the J gene end by 6 bases; junction bases not matched to a gene: 6.

In its sample, this clone is medium-sized. In nucleotides, the CDR3 is TGTGCCAGCAGCGTAGCTCAGGCCTTAGGGTTTGGCTACACCTTC. This sequence encodes CASSVAQALGFGYTF. V and J are TRBV9 and TRBJ1-2; no firm D call. Germline-derived CDR1 and CDR2 are SGDLS and YYNGEE. The CDR3 totals 15 residues. Trimming took 0 bases from V and 7 from J, leaving 16 bases between them.